This TCR beta chain comes out of a study of shared clonotypes between healthy human individuals. Study-level points and caveats: A limitation of the genetic and exposure-history diversity represented arose from few donors. Generally, naive subsets came out with larger estimated richness than memory subsets.

Remarks on this clone: The antigen is unknown.

Germline-derived CDR1 and CDR2 are SGDLS and YYNGEE. Trimming removed 3 bases at V and 2 bases at J, with 10 bases between. The CDR3 runs to 14 residues. Sorted subsets were amplified in replicate PCRs using 200 ng DNA, 30,000 to 35,000 T cell genomes. The authors' processing: Filtering differed, since immunoSEQ gave only junction sequences and no quality scores. The method was immunoSEQ multiplex PCR; TCRdb's version includes in-frame clones alone and lacks a portion of them. The V and J calls and clone size were taken over from that table, and D and trimming were inferred from the DNA. The sample yields roughly 1.4 million clones, 97% to 99% seen once.

The sequencing sample was made of naive CD4+ T cells sorted from blood. Stated subset: CD45RA+ positively selected. The chain links TRBV9 to TRBJ2-3; TRBD1 might be the D (5 bases). This TCR derives from a man younger than 45 in good health. CDR3 nucleotides: TGTGCCAGCAGCGCCCACAGGAACACAGATACGCAGTATTTT. This gives the protein CASSAHRNTDTQYF. The full variable domain, with the rest looked up from reference TRBV9 and TRBJ2-3, is DSGVTQTPKHLITATGQRVTLRCSPRSGDLSVYWYQQSLDQGLQFLIQYYNGEERAKGNILERFSAQQFPDLHSELNLSSLELGDSALYFCASSAHRNTDTQYFGPGTRLTVL.